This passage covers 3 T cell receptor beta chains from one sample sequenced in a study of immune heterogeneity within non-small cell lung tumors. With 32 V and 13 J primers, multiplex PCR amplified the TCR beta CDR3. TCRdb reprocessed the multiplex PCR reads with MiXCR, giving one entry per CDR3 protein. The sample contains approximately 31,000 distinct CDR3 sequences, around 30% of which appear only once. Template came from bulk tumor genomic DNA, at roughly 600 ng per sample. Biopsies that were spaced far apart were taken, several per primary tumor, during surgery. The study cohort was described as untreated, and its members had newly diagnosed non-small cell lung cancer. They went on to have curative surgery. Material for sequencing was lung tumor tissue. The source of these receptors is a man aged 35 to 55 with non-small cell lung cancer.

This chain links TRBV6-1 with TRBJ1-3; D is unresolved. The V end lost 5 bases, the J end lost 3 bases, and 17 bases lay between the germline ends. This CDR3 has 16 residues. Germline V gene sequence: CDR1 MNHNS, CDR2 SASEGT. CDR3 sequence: CASSKIVGVFGNTIYF. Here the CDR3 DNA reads TGTGCCAGCAGTAAGATCGTTGGGGTCTTTGGAAACACCATATATTTT.

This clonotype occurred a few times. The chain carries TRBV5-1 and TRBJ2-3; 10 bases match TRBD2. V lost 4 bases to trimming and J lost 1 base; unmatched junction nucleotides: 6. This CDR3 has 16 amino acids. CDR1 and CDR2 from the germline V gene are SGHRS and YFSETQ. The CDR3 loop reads CASSLGTSERTDTQYF. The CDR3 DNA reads TGCGCCAGCAGCCTCGGGACTAGCGAACGCACAGATACGCAGTATTTT.

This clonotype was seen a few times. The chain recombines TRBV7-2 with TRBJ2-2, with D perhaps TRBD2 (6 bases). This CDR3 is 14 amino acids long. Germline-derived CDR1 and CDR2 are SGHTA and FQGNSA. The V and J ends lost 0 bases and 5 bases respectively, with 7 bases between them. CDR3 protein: CASSLALATGELFF. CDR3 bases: TGTGCCAGCAGCTTAGCGCTAGCGACCGGGGAGCTGTTTTTT.